What follows is one T cell receptor (beta chain) and its context. The antigen is unknown. A much bigger clone sits one base away, suggesting this may be a read error. The sample comes from a study of CD8 T cells in ankylosing spondylitis. Notes on the study in general: Matched ankylosing spondylitis synovial fluid reportedly contained a significantly enriched population of disease-linked clones. The study identified a TCR beta motif of 7 or 8 highly homologous variants that appeared characteristic of ankylosing spondylitis blood.

Researchers built TCR beta libraries using quantitative 5'-RACE with molecular barcodes. TCRdb ran MiXCR on the 5' RACE reads and lists one entry per CDR3 protein. The sample includes more than 400,000 distinct CDR3 sequences, about 5.7% of them seen just once. The CDR3 is 14 residues long. Looked up from germline, CDR1 is SGHTA and CDR2 is FQGNSA. This TCR was sampled from a male donor with ankylosing spondylitis. This chain uses TRBV7-2 with TRBJ1-1; 8 bases align to TRBD1. The source material was blood, either unsorted or a sorted T cell fraction (not recorded which). The CDR3 is CASSGRGLRTEAIF. The CDR3 coding sequence is TGTGCCAGCAGCGGCAGGGGGCTAAGGACTGAAGCTATCTTT.